The 17 T cell receptor beta chains given below trace back to one sample, sequenced in a study of T cells after yellow fever vaccination. TCRdb independently ran MiXCR on the 5' RACE reads; one entry per CDR3 protein. This sample carries some 390,000 distinct CDR3 sequences, 6% to 8% of them seen once, and the ten largest clones take about 15%. The sample here was PBMCs, taken 5 days after the yellow fever booster vaccination. These receptor sequences come from a man between 25 and 39 years old who received the YFV17D yellow fever vaccine.

At least ten counts were recorded for this clonotype. This chain uses TRBV12-5 with TRBJ2-7, with D uncertain. Germline CDR1 reads LGHNT; CDR2 reads FRNRAP. The CDR3 runs 11 residues. V lost 3 bases and J 4 bases, leaving 4 bases between the germline ends. CDR3 DNA sequence: TGTGCTAGTGGTTTAGGTTACGAGCAGTACTTC. Its protein is CASGLGYEQYF.

This clonotype was observed a handful of times. The V and J genes are TRBV7-2 and TRBJ2-5; 7 bases are a match to TRBD2. CDR1 is SGHTA, CDR2 FQGNSA, per germline. This CDR3 is 17 amino acids long. The junction had 16 bases not matched to a gene; V was cut back by 4 bases and J by 5 bases. The DNA of the CDR3 is TGTGCCAGCAGCTCCAGCCCTCTAGCGGCAAAGGGGGAGACCCAGTACTTC. Amino acids: CASSSSPLAAKGETQYF.

The chain is built from TRBV20-1 and TRBJ2-3; TRBD1 matches 9 bases. Losses at the gene ends were 3 bases for V and 6 bases for J; bases not matched to a gene: 7. Germline V lookup: CDR1 DFQATT, CDR2 SNEGSKA (reference sequence). This CDR3 contains 14 residues. CDR3 amino acids: CSASLDRGEDTQYF. The CDR3 nucleotides read TGCAGTGCTAGCCTGGACAGGGGCGAGGATACGCAGTATTTT.

This clonotype was picked up a small number of times. The V and J genes are TRBV6-5 and TRBJ1-1; 9 bases are a match to TRBD1. The CDR3 extends over 15 amino acids. Germline CDR1 MNHEY, CDR2 SVGAGI. Trimming removed 4 bases from V and 6 bases from J; junction bases left unmatched: 9. CDR3 sequence: CASSSWTGATPEAFF. The DNA of the CDR3 is TGTGCCAGCAGTTCATGGACAGGGGCGACCCCTGAAGCTTTCTTT.

V gene TRBV10-3 combines with J gene TRBJ1-2, with 7 bases lining up with TRBD1. V dropped 4 bases and J dropped 0; count of bases not matched to a gene: 8. This CDR3 has 16 amino acids. Germline V gene sequence: CDR1 ENHRY, CDR2 SYGVKD. As DNA, the CDR3 is TGTGCCATCAGTGCCGGGACAGCCCGACCTAACTATGGCTACACCTTC. Amino acids: CAISAGTARPNYGYTF.

This clonotype was seen a handful of times. The chain uses TRBV11-1 and TRBJ2-7, with 12 bases aligning to TRBD2. The CDR3 length is 18 residues. V trimming: 6 bases; J trimming: 2 bases; junction bases outside the gene matches: 14. Germline CDR1 is SGHAT and CDR2 is FQDESV (reference sequence). Here the CDR3 reads CASSSTGLAGYNPYEQYF. In nucleotides, the CDR3 is TGTGCCAGCAGTTCCACGGGACTAGCGGGCTATAACCCCTACGAGCAGTACTTC.

This clonotype has just a few counts. CDR3 amino acids: CSARLQGSNGYTF. CDR3 sequence (DNA): TGCAGTGCACGCCTGCAGGGATCAAATGGCTACACCTTC. The chain employs TRBV20-1 and TRBJ1-2, with D perhaps matching TRBD1 (5 bases). The CDR3 loop spans 13 amino acids. Trimming shortened V by 6 bases and J by 6 bases, and 17 bases separated the two germline ends. Germline CDR1 is DFQATT and CDR2 is SNEGSKA (reference sequence).

This clonotype was picked up a small number of times. V usage is TRBV6-2 or TRBV6-3 and J usage is TRBJ2-7; D might be TRBD2 (5 bases). The ends were cut back, 8 bases at V and 6 bases at J, with 17 bases in the middle. The length of the CDR3 is 13 residues. Germline lookup yields CDR1 MNHEY and CDR2 SVGEGT. In nucleotides, the CDR3 is TGTGCCAGCTGCAGTGGGTCTAGCCTCGAGCAGTACTTC. It is translated as CASCSGSSLEQYF.

In its sample, this clonotype was seen many times. CDR3 sequence: CASSIGSLSSYEQYF. DNA for the CDR3: TGTGCCAGTAGTATCGGCTCACTCAGCTCCTACGAGCAGTACTTC. The chain carries TRBV19 and TRBJ2-7; D not resolved. Per the germline V gene, CDR1 is LNHDA and CDR2 is SQIVND (reference sequence). The CDR3 loop spans 15 amino acids. V dropped 3 bases and J dropped 0 bases, with 12 bases sitting between them.

This clonotype was picked up many times. The V and J genes are TRBV7-2 and TRBJ2-7; D is undetermined. V was cut by 5 bases and J by 2 bases, with 16 bases left in between. The CDR3 has 15 amino acids. Germline values: CDR1 SGHTA, CDR2 FQGNSA. The CDR3 DNA sequence: TGTGCCAGCAGCCCAGACGAGGTTGTGACCTACGAGCAGTACTTC. This codes for CASSPDEVVTYEQYF. Full variable domain (missing parts from reference TRBV7-2 and TRBJ2-7): GAGVSQSPSNKVTEKGKDVELRCDPISGHTALYWYRQSLGQGLEFLIYFQGNSAPDKSGLPSDRFSAERTGGSVSTLTIQRTQQEDSAVYLCASSPDEVVTYEQYFGPGTRLTVT.

This rearrangement joins TRBV7-9 to TRBJ2-7; D assignment may be TRBD1 or TRBD2 (5 bases each). CDR1 SEHNR and CDR2 FQNEAQ come from the germline V gene (reference sequence). The V end lost 1 base, the J end lost 0 bases, and 16 bases lay between the germline ends. The CDR3 runs 17 residues. The CDR3 DNA sequence: TGTGCCAGCAGCTTAGAGGGGCGTGGGACCAGCTCCTACGAGCAGTACTTC. Translation gives CASSLEGRGTSSYEQYF.

This clonotype appeared a few times. The chain carries TRBV5-6 and TRBJ2-7; 16 positions agree with TRBD2. The CDR3 extends over 17 amino acids. The junction had 4 bases not matched to a gene; V was cut back by 0 bases and J by 4 bases. Germline V gives CDR1 SGHDT, CDR2 YYEEEE. This CDR3 reads CASSLDGTSGRVYEQYF. For the CDR3, the DNA is TGTGCCAGCAGCTTGGACGGGACTAGCGGGAGGGTGTACGAGCAGTACTTC. Drawing the rest from reference TRBV5-6 and TRBJ2-7, the complete variable domain is DAGVTQSPTHLIKTRGQQVTLRCSPKSGHDTVSWYQQALGQGPQFIFQYYEEEERQRGNFPDRFSGHQFPNYSSELNVNALLLGDSALYLCASSLDGTSGRVYEQYFGPGTRLTVT.

V and J are TRBV6-2 or TRBV6-3 and TRBJ1-5; the D is unclear. The V gene lost 2 bases and the J gene lost 3 bases, with 5 bases spanning the gap. From germline, CDR1 is MNHEY and CDR2 SVGEGT. The CDR3 is 13 amino acids. The CDR3 DNA reads TGTGCCAGCAGTTACCGCACCAATCAGCCCCAGCATTTT. Translation gives CASSYRTNQPQHF.

On this clonotype: A read error is possible here, since a much larger clone lies one base away. The gene calls are TRBV5-1 and TRBJ2-1; 7 nucleotides line up with TRBD1. The germline gives CDR1 SGHRS, CDR2 YFSETQ. With V trimmed by 5 bases and J by 6 bases, 5 bases remained unmatched. The CDR3 is 13 residues long. The CDR3 spells CASRGTEFNEQFF. The CDR3 region has the DNA TGCGCCAGCAGAGGGACAGAATTCAATGAGCAGTTCTTC. Together with reference TRBV5-1 and TRBJ2-1, the CDR3 gives the full variable domain: KAGVTQTPRYLIKTRGQQVTLSCSPISGHRSVSWYQQTPGQGLQFLFEYFSETQRNKGNFPGRFSGRQFSNSRSEMNVSTLELGDSALYLCASRGTEFNEQFFGPGTRLTVL.

This clonotype was counted between two and nine times. The chain uses TRBV10-2 and TRBJ2-5; TRBD1 aligns across 9 bases. CDR1 and CDR2 (germline): WSHSY, SAAADI. This CDR3 contains 17 residues. The V and J ends lost 6 bases and 2 bases, in that order; junction bases with no gene match: 13. The CDR3 reads CASRKGGVTGGQETQYF. The CDR3 nucleotides read TGCGCCAGCAGGAAGGGGGGGGTGACAGGGGGACAAGAGACCCAGTACTTC.

The chain combines TRBV5-6 with TRBJ2-5, with 9 bases that match TRBD2. Germline V CDR1 and CDR2: SGHDT, YYEEEE. V was clipped by 3 bases and J by 7 bases; unmatched bases: 16. The CDR3 has 17 residues. The CDR3 DNA reads TGTGCCAGCAGCTCCCTTGCAGCGGGAGGCCCCTCAGCGACCCAGTACTTC. Translated, it gives CASSSLAAGGPSATQYF.

Only a few counts were recorded for this clonotype. This chain joins TRBV7-2 and TRBJ1-4; 8 bases match TRBD1. Germline V gives CDR1 SGHTA, CDR2 FQGNSA. V shed 5 bases and J 7 bases; nucleotides not matched to a gene: 9. The CDR3 extends over 15 amino acids. CDR3 protein: CASSVQGGAGEKLFF. In nucleotides, the CDR3 is TGTGCCAGCAGCGTACAGGGGGGCGCTGGTGAAAAACTGTTTTTT.